The source of this TCR beta chain is a study of blood T cell repertoires in COVID-19. Original analysis: Reference gene primer amplification gave nucleated cell count estimates. Profiled with immunoSEQ multiplex PCR; TCRdb holds only in-frame clones, not every one. V and J calls and clone size are those listed in that table; D and trimming were worked out from the DNA. The sample lists 350,000 to 450,000 clones, roughly 86% occurring once. The CDR3 runs 14 residues. Trimming removed 7 bases from V and 0 bases from J, with 12 bases in between. From germline, CDR1 is LGHDT and CDR2 YNNKEL (reference sequence). This clone was seen more than once but under ten times.

The sequence was collected from a man aged 40-55 years in a cohort exposed to, infected with or recovered from COVID-19 (not recorded which). The sequenced sample was PBMCs or T cells enriched from blood (not recorded which). The V gene is TRBV3-1 (or the pseudogene TRBV3-2), the J gene TRBJ1-1; D is perhaps TRBD1 (5 bases). This chain's CDR3 is CASNHGGLNTEAFF. CDR3 in DNA: TGTGCCAGCAACCACGGGGGATTGAACACTGAAGCTTTCTTT.